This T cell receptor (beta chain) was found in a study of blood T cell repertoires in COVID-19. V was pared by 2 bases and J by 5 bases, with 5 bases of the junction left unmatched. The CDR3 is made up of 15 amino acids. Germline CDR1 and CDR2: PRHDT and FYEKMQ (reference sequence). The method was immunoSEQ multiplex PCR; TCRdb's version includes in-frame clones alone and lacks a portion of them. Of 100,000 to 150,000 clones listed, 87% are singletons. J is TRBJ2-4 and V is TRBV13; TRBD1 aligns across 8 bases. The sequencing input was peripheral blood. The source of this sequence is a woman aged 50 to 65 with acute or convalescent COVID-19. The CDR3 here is CASSLRTGTENIQYF. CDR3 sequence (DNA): TGTGCCAGCAGCTTAAGGACAGGGACGGAAAACATTCAGTACTTC.